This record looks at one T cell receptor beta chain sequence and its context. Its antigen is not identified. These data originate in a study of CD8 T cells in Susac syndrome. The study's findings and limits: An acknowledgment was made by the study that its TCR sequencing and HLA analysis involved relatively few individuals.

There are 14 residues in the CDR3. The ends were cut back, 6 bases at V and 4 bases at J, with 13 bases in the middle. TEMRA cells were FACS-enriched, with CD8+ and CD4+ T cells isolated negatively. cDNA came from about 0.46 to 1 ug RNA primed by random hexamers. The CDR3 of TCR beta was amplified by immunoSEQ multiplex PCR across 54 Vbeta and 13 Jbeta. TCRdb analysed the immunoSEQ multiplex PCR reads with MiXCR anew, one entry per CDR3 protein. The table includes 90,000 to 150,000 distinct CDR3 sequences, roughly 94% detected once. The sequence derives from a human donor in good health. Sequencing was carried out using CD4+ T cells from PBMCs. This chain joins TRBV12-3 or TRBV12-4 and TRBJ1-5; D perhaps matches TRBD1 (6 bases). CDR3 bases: TGTGCCAGCAGCTCAGGGGTTAGTAATCAGCCCCAGCATTTT. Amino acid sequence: CASSSGVSNQPQHF.